These 18 T cell receptor beta chains were all obtained from the same sample, sequenced in a study of beta chain features in type 1 diabetes. Investigators reverse transcribed all isolated RNA, so they sequenced expressed TCRB transcripts. Here immunoSEQ multiplex PCR was the method, and the copy in TCRdb shows in-frame clones only, minus some. The sample comprises about 240,000 clones, 25% to 30% of which are singletons, and approximately 4% rests with the top ten. The sequenced material came from central memory CD4+ T cells from blood. These receptors were obtained from a man aged 25 to 45 in good health.

The V call is TRBV5-1, the J call TRBJ1-1; no firm D call. V lost 2 bases and J lost 7, with 12 bases in between. Germline V gene sequence: CDR1 SGHRS, CDR2 YFSETQ. This CDR3 is 13 amino acids long. The CDR3 loop is CASSFMTASEAFF. CDR3 DNA sequence: TGCGCCAGCAGCTTTATGACGGCTAGTGAAGCTTTCTTT.

The chain uses TRBV6-1 and TRBJ2-3; 9 positions match TRBD2. Germline assignment: CDR1 MNHNS and CDR2 SASEGT. V lost 4 bases and J lost 6; bases outside the gene matches: 14. The CDR3 runs 17 residues. The CDR3 region has the DNA TGTGCCAGCAGTGCCGGGGGAGCGGGAGGCGCATTTGATACGCAGTATTTT. Its translation: CASSAGGAGGAFDTQYF.

The chain has TRBV5-1 and TRBJ1-5; no reliable D call. Trimming removed 0 bases from V and 6 bases from J, with 13 bases in between. This CDR3 spans 15 amino acids. The germline V gene encodes CDR1 SGHRS and CDR2 YFSETQ. CDR3 sequence: CASSLEWGVGQPQHF. As DNA, the CDR3 is TGCGCCAGCAGCTTGGAGTGGGGAGTGGGTCAGCCCCAGCATTTT. The whole variable domain, remainder taken from reference TRBV5-1 and TRBJ1-5, is KAGVTQTPRYLIKTRGQQVTLSCSPISGHRSVSWYQQTPGQGLQFLFEYFSETQRNKGNFPGRFSGRQFSNSRSEMNVSTLELGDSALYLCASSLEWGVGQPQHFGDGTRLSIL.

In its sample, this clone was seen a few times. The J gene is TRBJ2-1, the V gene TRBV9; 9 bases match TRBD2. Germline V gives CDR1 SGDLS, CDR2 YYNGEE. The ends lost 4 bases at V and 5 bases at J; junction bases unmatched: 7. This CDR3 is 15 amino acids long. CDR3 DNA sequence: TGTGCCAGCAGCTTATCCGGGACTAGCAACAATGAGCAGTTCTTC. As protein: CASSLSGTSNNEQFF.

This clone was observed a few times. This chain connects TRBV19 to TRBJ1-2; D not certain. Per germline, CDR1 LNHDA and CDR2 SQIVND (reference sequence). Trimming stripped 5 bases from V and 0 bases from J, with 13 bases between. The CDR3 extends over 15 amino acids. The DNA of the CDR3 is TGTGCCAGTAGTCGACGCTTATCCGCTAACTATGGCTACACCTTC. Encoded protein: CASSRRLSANYGYTF. Together with reference TRBV19 and TRBJ1-2, the CDR3 gives the full variable domain: DGGITQSPKYLFRKEGQNVTLSCEQNLNHDAMYWYRQDPGQGLRLIYYSQIVNDFQKGDIAEGYSVSREKKESFPLTVTSAQKNPTAFYLCASSRRLSANYGYTFGSGTRLTVV.

This chain joins TRBV30 and TRBJ2-1; TRBD2 matches at 8 bases. The CDR3 extends over 14 amino acids. Germline V CDR1 and CDR2: GTSNPN, SVGIG (reference sequence). Losses at the gene ends were 5 bases for V and 7 bases for J; bases not matched to a gene: 10. The CDR3, as DNA: TGTGCCTGGGAGGCCAGCGGGGGCTTAAATGAGCAGTTCTTC. This gives the protein CAWEASGGLNEQFF.

V is TRBV7-2 and J is TRBJ2-1; 10 bases match TRBD2. V was pared by 5 bases and J by 3 bases, with 4 bases of the junction left unmatched. Germline lookup yields CDR1 SGHTA and CDR2 FQGNSA. CDR3 length: 15 amino acids. CDR3 sequence: CASSATSGVYNEQFF. The CDR3 DNA follows: TGTGCCAGCAGCGCCACTAGCGGGGTCTACAATGAGCAGTTCTTC.

V usage is TRBV30 and J usage is TRBJ2-7; D is possibly TRBD1 (9 bases). The CDR3 has 17 amino acids. The V gene lost 2 bases and the J gene lost 5 bases, with 25 bases spanning the gap. Germline CDR1 GTSNPN, CDR2 SVGIG (reference sequence). The CDR3 DNA follows: TGTGCCTGGAGTAAGGTGGTACTAGCGGACAGGGGCCACGAGCAGTACTTC. Its protein product is CAWSKVVLADRGHEQYF.

CDR3 sequence: CASSSQQGQPLHF. The CDR3 DNA follows: TGTGCCAGCAGTTCCCAGCAGGGTCAACCCCTCCACTTT. The J gene is TRBJ1-6, the V gene TRBV6-5; possibly TRBD1 for D (5 bases). The germline CDR1 and CDR2 sequences are MNHEY and SVGAGI. The V gene lost 4 bases and the J gene lost 12 bases, with 13 bases spanning the gap. This CDR3 spans 13 amino acids.

V usage is TRBV29-1 and J usage is TRBJ2-6; tentatively, D is TRBD1 (6 bases). The V end lost 5 bases, the J end lost 2 bases, and 10 bases lay between the germline ends. Germline V gives CDR1 SQVTM, CDR2 ANQGSEA. The CDR3 spans 14 residues. CDR3 sequence: CSVQAGAGANVLTF. The CDR3 bases are TGCAGCGTTCAGGCAGGGGCTGGGGCCAACGTCCTGACTTTC. The entire variable domain, with the rest obtained from reference TRBV29-1 and TRBJ2-6, is as follows: SAVISQKPSRDICQRGTSLTIQCQVDSQVTMMFWYRQQPGQSLTLIATANQGSEATYESGFVIDKFPISRPNLTFSTLTVSNMSPEDSSIYLCSVQAGAGANVLTFGAGSRLTVL.

V and J are TRBV6-5 and TRBJ1-2; 7 nucleotides align to TRBD1. The CDR3 runs to 14 residues. Per the germline V gene, CDR1 is MNHEY and CDR2 is SVGAGI. The V gene end was trimmed by 6 bases and the J gene end by 7 bases; junction bases not matched to a gene: 11. The CDR3 DNA is TGTGCCAGCAGAAGGGACAGTTTAGTAGGTGGCTACACCTTC. The encoded protein is CASRRDSLVGGYTF.

This clone was found a few times. J is TRBJ1-1 and V is TRBV29-1, with D tentatively TRBD1 (6 bases). Germline V CDR1 and CDR2: SQVTM, ANQGSEA. The CDR3 has 13 residues. V lost 7 bases, J lost 5 bases, and 17 bases lay in between. CDR3 nucleotide sequence: TGCAGCGCCCAACAGGGCGGTGGTACTGAAGCTTTCTTT. Protein: CSAQQGGGTEAFF.

This chain connects TRBV28 to TRBJ1-5, with a possible D match to TRBD1 (5 bases). Germline V CDR1 and CDR2: MDHEN, SYDVKM. V lost 11 bases and J 5 bases, leaving 19 bases between the germline ends. The CDR3 is 14 residues long. CDR3 region: CASRDGGGYQPQHF. The DNA of the CDR3 is TGTGCCTCTAGGGACGGTGGGGGTTATCAGCCCCAGCATTTT.

Only a few counts were recorded for this clone. The chain employs TRBV30 and TRBJ2-2; a weak D match, TRBD1 (5 bases). V lost 2 bases to trimming and J lost 10 bases, with 14 bases between them. The length of the CDR3 is 13 residues. Germline V gene sequence: CDR1 GTSNPN, CDR2 SVGIG (reference sequence). In DNA, the CDR3 is TGTGCCTGGAGTTGGGGTGGGGCCGCGGAGCTGTTTTTT. It is translated as CAWSWGGAAELFF.

The V and J genes are TRBV10-3 and TRBJ2-1, with 11 bases that match TRBD2. Germline CDR1 ENHRY, CDR2 SYGVKD. CDR3 length equals 16 residues. V shed 6 bases and J 0 bases; nucleotides not matched to a gene: 4. The CDR3 nucleotides are TGTGCCATCAGGGGGACTAGCGGATACTCCTACAATGAGCAGTTCTTC. This translates into CAIRGTSGYSYNEQFF.

This clone was seen only a few times. This chain uses TRBV7-9 with TRBJ2-5, with 8 bases fitting TRBD2. After removal of 3 bases from V and 0 bases from J, the junction contained 3 bases not matched to a gene. Germline CDR1 and CDR2: SEHNR and FQNEAQ (reference sequence). The CDR3 contains 15 residues. CDR3 in DNA: TGTGCCAGCAGCTTGAGCGGGAGTTACCAAGAGACCCAGTACTTC. Protein product: CASSLSGSYQETQYF. Full variable domain (remainder filled in from reference TRBV7-9 and TRBJ2-5): DTGVSQNPRHKITKRGQNVTFRCDPISEHNRLYWYRQTLGQGPEFLTYFQNEAQLEKSRLLSDRFSAERPKGSFSTLEIQRTEQGDSAMYLCASSLSGSYQETQYFGPGTRLLVL.

This clone has a handful of counts. The rearrangement links TRBV28 to TRBJ2-7; tentatively, D is TRBD1 or TRBD2 (5 bases each). V was shortened by 8 bases and J by 5 bases, with 19 bases between the two germline ends. CDR3 length equals 14 residues. The V gene's germline CDR1 is MDHEN and CDR2 SYDVKM. The CDR3 sequence is CASLGDGIIHEQYF. CDR3 coding DNA: TGTGCCAGCCTTGGGGACGGGATAATCCACGAGCAGTACTTC.

This clone has a handful of counts. The chain carries TRBV2 and TRBJ1-6, with TRBD1 identical over 9 bases. Germline V lookup: CDR1 SNHLY, CDR2 FYNNEI. This CDR3 contains 15 residues. J gave up 7 bases and V 0 bases, and 1 base lay outside the gene matches. CDR3 sequence: CASSEAGTGNSPLHF. The CDR3 DNA reads TGTGCCAGCAGTGAAGCAGGGACAGGGAATTCACCCCTCCACTTT. The variable domain in full, with the rest retrieved from reference TRBV2 and TRBJ1-6, is EPEVTQTPSHQVTQMGQEVILRCVPISNHLYFYWYRQILGQKVEFLVSFYNNEISEKSEIFDDQFSVERPDGSNFTLKIRSTKLEDSAMYFCASSEAGTGNSPLHFGNGTRLTVT.